The rows below give T cell receptor beta chains drawn from one sample of a study of T-cell memory formation after mild COVID-19. Each CDR3 protein gets one entry after TCRdb re-called the 5' RACE reads with MiXCR. This sample carries fewer than 250,000 distinct CDR3 sequences, less than 20% of them seen once, and the ten largest clones take less than 2.5%. The sequenced sample was PBMCs or a T cell subset sorted from them (not recorded which). The receptors were sampled from an adult woman who had mild COVID-19 (a few samples of this study predate the infection). Cell type and time point are not known. CDR3s include the opening cysteine and the closing phenylalanine or tryptophan. The order of the fields is clone size, J gene, V gene, D gene, CDR3 protein, CDR3 DNA. D genes are given only for firm matches. Some rows mark clone size as missing; the rest say once, few, many or name a class of expanded clone.

clone size: few
J gene: TRBJ1-1
V gene: TRBV4-1
D gene: -
CDR3 protein: CASSQDGGGRSTEAFF
CDR3 DNA: TGCGCCAGCAGCCAAGATGGAGGGGGAAGGAGCACTGAAGCTTTCTTT

clone size: -
J gene: TRBJ2-7
V gene: TRBV5-6
D gene: -
CDR3 protein: CASSLGRVHEQYF
CDR3 DNA: TGTGCCAGCAGCTTGGGAAGGGTCCACGAGCAGTACTTC

clone size: few
J gene: TRBJ1-6
V gene: TRBV11-2
D gene: -
CDR3 protein: CASSFPRGDNSPLHF
CDR3 DNA: TGTGCCAGCAGCTTCCCGCGGGGGGATAATTCACCCCTCCACTTT

clone size: -
J gene: TRBJ1-1
V gene: TRBV7-2
D gene: -
CDR3 protein: CASTFDRWNTEAFF
CDR3 DNA: TGTGCCAGCACCTTCGACAGATGGAACACTGAAGCTTTCTTT

clone size: few
J gene: TRBJ2-2
V gene: TRBV7-3
D gene: -
CDR3 protein: CASRARLTGELFF
CDR3 DNA: TGTGCCAGCAGGGCCAGGCTCACCGGGGAGCTGTTTTTT

clone size: -
J gene: TRBJ2-1
V gene: TRBV3-1
D gene: -
CDR3 protein: CASSQSTAHNEQFF
CDR3 DNA: TGTGCCAGCAGCCAGTCGACGGCCCACAATGAGCAGTTCTTC

clone size: -
J gene: TRBJ2-3
V gene: TRBV5-1
D gene: TRBD2
CDR3 protein: CASSLISGRASPDTQYF
CDR3 DNA: TGCGCCAGCAGCTTGATCAGCGGGAGGGCCTCCCCAGATACGCAGTATTTT

clone size: many
J gene: TRBJ1-4
V gene: TRBV7-9
D gene: -
CDR3 protein: CASSLALADNEKLFF
CDR3 DNA: TGTGCCAGCAGCTTAGCTCTGGCAGACAATGAAAAACTGTTTTTT

clone size: few
J gene: TRBJ1-3
V gene: TRBV15
D gene: -
CDR3 protein: CATNLGQGADGNTIYF
CDR3 DNA: TGTGCCACCAATCTAGGCCAAGGGGCGGATGGAAACACCATATATTTT

clone size: few
J gene: TRBJ1-5
V gene: TRBV5-1
D gene: TRBD1
CDR3 protein: CASSWGQGTQPQHF
CDR3 DNA: TGCGCCAGCAGCTGGGGACAGGGGACCCAGCCCCAGCATTTT

clone size: -
J gene: TRBJ1-2
V gene: TRBV2
D gene: -
CDR3 protein: CASSEGGTPWNYGYTF
CDR3 DNA: TGTGCCAGCAGTGAAGGCGGGACCCCGTGGAACTATGGCTACACCTTC

clone size: medium-sized
J gene: TRBJ2-1
V gene: TRBV24-1
D gene: TRBD1
CDR3 protein: CATSGIRDRSDNEQFF
CDR3 DNA: TGTGCCACCAGTGGGATCCGGGACAGATCGGACAATGAGCAGTTCTTC

clone size: few
J gene: TRBJ2-3
V gene: TRBV20-1
D gene: TRBD2
CDR3 protein: CSARGLAGALSTDTQYF
CDR3 DNA: TGCAGTGCTAGAGGGCTAGCGGGGGCCCTTAGCACAGATACGCAGTATTTT

clone size: many
J gene: TRBJ2-1
V gene: TRBV5-1
D gene: TRBD1
CDR3 protein: CASSRGVTGGFYNEQFF
CDR3 DNA: TGCGCCAGCAGTAGGGGAGTGACAGGGGGGTTCTACAATGAGCAGTTCTTC

clone size: -
J gene: TRBJ2-5
V gene: TRBV11-1
D gene: -
CDR3 protein: CASTGMEETQYF
CDR3 DNA: TGTGCCAGCACGGGGATGGAGGAGACCCAGTACTTC

clone size: few
J gene: TRBJ2-3
V gene: TRBV7-8
D gene: -
CDR3 protein: CASSLSHSADTQYF
CDR3 DNA: TGTGCCAGCAGCTTGTCCCACTCCGCGGATACGCAGTATTTT

clone size: -
J gene: TRBJ2-3
V gene: TRBV5-1
D gene: TRBD2
CDR3 protein: CASSLAGGPTADTQYF
CDR3 DNA: TGCGCCAGCAGCTTGGCGGGGGGGCCTACGGCAGATACGCAGTATTTT

clone size: -
J gene: TRBJ1-2
V gene: TRBV10-3
D gene: -
CDR3 protein: CAISDDIYGYTF
CDR3 DNA: TGTGCCATCAGTGATGATATCTATGGCTACACCTTC

clone size: -
J gene: TRBJ2-1
V gene: TRBV24-1
D gene: -
CDR3 protein: CATSDLRQGSNNEQFF
CDR3 DNA: TGTGCCACCAGTGATTTGAGGCAGGGGTCGAACAATGAGCAGTTCTTC

clone size: few
J gene: TRBJ2-7
V gene: TRBV6-1
D gene: TRBD2
CDR3 protein: CASSAAGEFYEQYF
CDR3 DNA: TGTGCCAGCAGTGCCGCGGGGGAGTTCTACGAGCAGTACTTC

clone size: few
J gene: TRBJ2-5
V gene: TRBV7-2
D gene: TRBD2
CDR3 protein: CASSLLRSSGRRAQYF
CDR3 DNA: TGTGCCAGCAGCTTACTTAGGTCTAGCGGCCGAAGGGCCCAGTACTTC

clone size: -
J gene: TRBJ2-2
V gene: TRBV12-3/TRBV12-4
D gene: -
CDR3 protein: CASSLARSGPNTGELFF
CDR3 DNA: TGTGCCAGCAGTTTAGCGCGGAGCGGCCCAAACACCGGGGAGCTGTTTTTT